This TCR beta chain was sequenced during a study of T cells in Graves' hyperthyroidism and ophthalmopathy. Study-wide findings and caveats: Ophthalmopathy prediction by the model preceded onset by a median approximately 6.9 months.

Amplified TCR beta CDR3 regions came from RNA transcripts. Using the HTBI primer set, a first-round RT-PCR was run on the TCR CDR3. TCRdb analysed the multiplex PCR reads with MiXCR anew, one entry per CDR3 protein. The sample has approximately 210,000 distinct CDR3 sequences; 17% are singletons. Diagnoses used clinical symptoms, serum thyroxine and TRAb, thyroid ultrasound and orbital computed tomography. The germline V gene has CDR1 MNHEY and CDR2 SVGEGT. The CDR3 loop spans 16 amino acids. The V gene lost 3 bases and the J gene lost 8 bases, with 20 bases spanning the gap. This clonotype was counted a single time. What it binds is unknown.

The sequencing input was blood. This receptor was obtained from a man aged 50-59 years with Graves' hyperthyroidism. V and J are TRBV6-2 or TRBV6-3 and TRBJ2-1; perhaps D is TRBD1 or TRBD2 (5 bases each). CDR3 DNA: TGTGCCAGCAGTTATATTTTCGGGGCAGGGAGCGATGAGCAGTTCTTC. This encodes CASSYIFGAGSDEQFF.